Listed here are 19 T cell receptor beta chains from one sample, sequenced in a study of blood T cell repertoires in COVID-19. Produced via immunoSEQ multiplex PCR; TCRdb's table is partial and in-frame only. This sample has fewer than 700,000 clones, with around 90% found just once. Sequenced material: peripheral blood. The receptors were sampled from a woman between 50 and 59 years old with COVID-19, enrolled during active disease.

V usage is TRBV24-1 and J usage is TRBJ1-5; 10 bases are shared with TRBD1. The V gene's germline CDR1 is KGHDR and CDR2 SFDVKD. V lost 7 bases to trimming and J lost 3 bases; unmatched junction nucleotides: 5. This CDR3 has 15 amino acids. The CDR3 DNA sequence: TGTGCCACCAGACCCGGGACAGGGGTCAATCAGCCCCAGCATTTT. Protein: CATRPGTGVNQPQHF.

The chain employs TRBV6-5 and TRBJ2-7, with TRBD1 identical over 7 bases. Germline CDR1 and CDR2: MNHEY and SVGAGI. V gave up 6 bases and J gave up 7 bases; unmatched junction bases: 12. The CDR3 loop spans 14 amino acids. Here the CDR3 DNA reads TGTGCCAGCAGCCGTCCCGGGACAGTGGGGGAGCAGTACTTC. It specifies CASSRPGTVGEQYF.

The chain employs TRBV5-1 and TRBJ2-7, with D possibly TRBD2 on 6 matching bases. The CDR3 runs 13 residues. Germline assignment: CDR1 SGHRS and CDR2 YFSETQ. V was cut by 4 bases and J by 2 bases, with 10 bases left in between. The CDR3 loop is CASSGTAPYEQYF. CDR3 nucleotides: TGCGCCAGCAGCGGGACTGCTCCCTACGAGCAGTACTTC.

The gene calls are TRBV3-1 (or the pseudogene TRBV3-2) and TRBJ2-1, with 8 bases that match TRBD2. The ends lost 4 bases at V and 4 bases at J; junction bases unmatched: 6. The CDR3 spans 15 residues. The V gene's germline CDR1 is LGHDT and CDR2 YNNKEL (reference sequence). CDR3 bases: TGTGCCAGCAGCCGCGCGGGGGGCGGTTACAATGAGCAGTTCTTC. Its translation: CASSRAGGGYNEQFF.

Only one count was recorded for this clone. V and J are TRBV20-1 and TRBJ1-1; unclear D gene. Per germline, CDR1 DFQATT and CDR2 SNEGSKA (reference sequence). This CDR3 has 11 residues. Trimming stripped 3 bases from V and 11 bases from J, with 13 bases between. CDR3 sequence (DNA): TGCAGTGCTAGGAATGGGCCGGTGGCTTTCTTT. This codes for CSARNGPVAFF.

Notes on this clone: A much more abundant neighbour one base away suggests this may be a read error. J is TRBJ1-2 and V is TRBV6-5, with 7 nucleotides matching TRBD1. With 5 bases clipped from V and 5 bases from J, the junction kept 5 bases outside the gene matches. The CDR3 is 13 residues long. The germline CDR1 and CDR2 sequences are MNHEY and SVGAGI. The CDR3 protein is CASSLDRVYGYTF. The CDR3 DNA reads TGTGCCAGCAGTCTCGACAGGGTATATGGCTACACCTTC.

The chain links TRBV3-1 (or the pseudogene TRBV3-2) to TRBJ1-3; tentatively, D is TRBD1 (6 bases). The V gene lost 2 bases and the J gene lost 0 bases, with 11 bases spanning the gap. The CDR3 extends over 16 amino acids. CDR1 LGHDT and CDR2 YNNKEL come from the germline V gene (reference sequence). The CDR3, as DNA: TGTGCCAGCAGCCAACTGACAGGTATCTCTGGAAACACCATATATTTT. Translating it yields CASSQLTGISGNTIYF.

For the CDR3, the DNA is TGCGCCAGCAGTGATATGGGGGCGAACTATGGCTACACCTTC. It is translated as CASSDMGANYGYTF. The chain joins TRBV10-2 to TRBJ1-2, with D perhaps TRBD1 (6 bases). This CDR3 contains 14 residues. Trimming removed 3 bases from V and 2 bases from J, with 10 bases in between. Germline V gene data show CDR1 as WSHSY and CDR2 as SAAADI.

The chain uses TRBV10-3 and TRBJ1-3; D not resolved. The V gene's germline CDR1 is ENHRY and CDR2 SYGVKD. The CDR3 covers 13 residues. Between the trimmed V and J ends, which lost 4 bases and 4 bases, there was a span of 8 bases. The CDR3 coding sequence is TGTGCCATCAGTGCGGTAACCGGAAACACCATATATTTT. Its translation: CAISAVTGNTIYF.

The rearrangement uses TRBV29-1 and TRBJ2-7; 9 nucleotides line up with TRBD1. Germline CDR1 reads SQVTM; CDR2 reads ANQGSEA. The J segment lost 1 base and the V segment lost 3 bases, leaving 7 bases of the junction unmatched. The CDR3 length is 15 residues. The CDR3 region has the DNA TGCAGCGTTGACATACCGGGACAGGGTTCCTACGAGCAGTACTTC. It translates to CSVDIPGQGSYEQYF.

The chain has TRBV5-6 and TRBJ1-2; D remains unclear. The V and J ends lost 2 bases and 5 bases respectively, with 10 bases between them. CDR3 length equals 13 residues. The germline gives CDR1 SGHDT, CDR2 YYEEEE. The CDR3 here is CASSFNRGYGYTF. The CDR3 coding sequence is TGTGCCAGCAGCTTCAATAGAGGGTATGGCTACACCTTC.

This chain joins TRBV6-5 and TRBJ1-1; D is ambiguous. V was cut by 0 bases and J by 10 bases, with 18 bases left in between. The V gene's germline CDR1 is MNHEY and CDR2 SVGAGI. The CDR3 length is 15 residues. For the CDR3, the DNA is TGTGCCAGCAGTTACTCGAAAGCCTCCCCGCCGCCAGCTTTCTTT. Its translation is CASSYSKASPPPAFF.

This chain links TRBV13 with TRBJ1-1; D is ambiguous. The CDR3 loop spans 11 amino acids. V was trimmed by 2 bases and J by 8 bases, leaving 6 bases between them. From germline, CDR1 is PRHDT and CDR2 FYEKMQ (reference sequence). The CDR3, as DNA: TGTGCCAGCAGCTTAAATGAGGAAGCTTTCTTT. The encoded protein is CASSLNEEAFF.

The chain uses TRBV5-6 and TRBJ1-3; tentative D call: TRBD1 (6 bases). CDR3 size: 14 residues. Per the germline V gene, CDR1 is SGHDT and CDR2 is YYEEEE. Trimming took 4 bases from V and 0 from J, leaving 8 bases between them. The CDR3 nucleotides read TGTGCCAGCAGCCGGGACAACTCTGGAAACACCATATATTTT. Protein product: CASSRDNSGNTIYF.

V gene TRBV7-9 combines with J gene TRBJ2-7; possible D gene TRBD1, 7 bases. The CDR3 is 13 residues long. The germline V gene encodes CDR1 SEHNR and CDR2 FQNEAQ (reference sequence). Trimming took 7 bases from V and 9 from J, leaving 19 bases between them. The CDR3 nucleotides read TGTGCCAGCAACGGACAGGAGGGTGAGGTGCAGTACTTC. It encodes CASNGQEGEVQYF.

The chain joins TRBV28 to TRBJ2-7; 7 nucleotides align to TRBD1. The CDR3 is 13 amino acids. J lost 5 bases, V lost 10 bases, and 11 bases had no gene match. The germline V gene encodes CDR1 MDHEN and CDR2 SYDVKM. DNA for the CDR3: TGTGCCACTGCCCTACTACAGGGGAACGAGCAGTACTTC. This gives the protein CATALLQGNEQYF.

V gene TRBV12-3 or TRBV12-4 combines with J gene TRBJ1-2; 7 positions agree with TRBD1. The CDR3 spans 13 residues. Trimming cost V 3 bases and J 7 bases; bases outside gene matches: 5. The CDR3 DNA is TGTGCCAGCAGTTTTAGAGGGGGCGGTGGCTACACCTTC. This gives the protein CASSFRGGGGYTF.

The chain couples TRBV12-3 or TRBV12-4 to TRBJ2-7; 8 bases fit TRBD1. The CDR3 runs 13 residues. V lost 8 bases, J lost 4 bases, and 7 bases stayed unmatched. In nucleotides, the CDR3 is TGTGCCAGCGGATGGACAGGGAGGTACGAGCAGTACTTC. This translates into CASGWTGRYEQYF.

V usage is TRBV7-3 and J usage is TRBJ2-1; TRBD1 agrees at 9 bases. CDR1 and CDR2 (germline): SGHTA, FQGTGA. The CDR3 is made up of 14 amino acids. V shed 7 bases and J 7 bases; nucleotides not matched to a gene: 8. CDR3 nucleotide sequence: TGTGCCAGCAAACCTACAGGGGGCGGGAATGAGCAGTTCTTC. Encoded protein: CASKPTGGGNEQFF.